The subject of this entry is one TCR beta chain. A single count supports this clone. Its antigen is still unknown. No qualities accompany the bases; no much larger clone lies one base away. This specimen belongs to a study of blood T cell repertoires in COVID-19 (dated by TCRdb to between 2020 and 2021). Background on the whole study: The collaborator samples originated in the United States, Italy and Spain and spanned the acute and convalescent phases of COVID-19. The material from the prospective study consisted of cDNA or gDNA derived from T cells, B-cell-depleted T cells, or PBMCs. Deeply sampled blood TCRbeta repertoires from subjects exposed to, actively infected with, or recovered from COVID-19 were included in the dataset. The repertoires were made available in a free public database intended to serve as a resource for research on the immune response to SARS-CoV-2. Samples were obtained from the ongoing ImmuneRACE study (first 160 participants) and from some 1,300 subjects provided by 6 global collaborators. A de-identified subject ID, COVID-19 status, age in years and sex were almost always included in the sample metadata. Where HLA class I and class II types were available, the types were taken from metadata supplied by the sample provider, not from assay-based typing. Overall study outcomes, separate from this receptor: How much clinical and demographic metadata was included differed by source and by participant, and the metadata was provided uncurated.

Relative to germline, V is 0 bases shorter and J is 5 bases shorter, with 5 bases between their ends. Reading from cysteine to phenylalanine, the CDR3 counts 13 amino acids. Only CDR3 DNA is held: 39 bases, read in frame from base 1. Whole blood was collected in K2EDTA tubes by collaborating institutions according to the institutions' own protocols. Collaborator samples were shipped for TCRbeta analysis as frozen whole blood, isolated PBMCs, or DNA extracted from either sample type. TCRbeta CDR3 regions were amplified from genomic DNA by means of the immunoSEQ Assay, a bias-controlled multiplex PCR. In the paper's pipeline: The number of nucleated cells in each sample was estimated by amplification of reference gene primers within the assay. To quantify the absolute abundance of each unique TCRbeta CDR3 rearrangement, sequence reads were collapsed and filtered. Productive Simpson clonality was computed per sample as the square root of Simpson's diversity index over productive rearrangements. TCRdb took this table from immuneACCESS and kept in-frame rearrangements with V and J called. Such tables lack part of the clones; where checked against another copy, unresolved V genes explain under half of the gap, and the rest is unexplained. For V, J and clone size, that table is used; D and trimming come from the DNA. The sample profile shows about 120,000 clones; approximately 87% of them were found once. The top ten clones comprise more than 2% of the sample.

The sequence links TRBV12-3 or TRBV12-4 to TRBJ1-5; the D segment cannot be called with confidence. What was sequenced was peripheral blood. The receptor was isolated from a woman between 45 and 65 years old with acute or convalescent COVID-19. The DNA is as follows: TGTGCCAGCAGTTTAGCACAGTATCAGCCCCAGCATTTT. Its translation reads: CASSLAQYQPQHF.